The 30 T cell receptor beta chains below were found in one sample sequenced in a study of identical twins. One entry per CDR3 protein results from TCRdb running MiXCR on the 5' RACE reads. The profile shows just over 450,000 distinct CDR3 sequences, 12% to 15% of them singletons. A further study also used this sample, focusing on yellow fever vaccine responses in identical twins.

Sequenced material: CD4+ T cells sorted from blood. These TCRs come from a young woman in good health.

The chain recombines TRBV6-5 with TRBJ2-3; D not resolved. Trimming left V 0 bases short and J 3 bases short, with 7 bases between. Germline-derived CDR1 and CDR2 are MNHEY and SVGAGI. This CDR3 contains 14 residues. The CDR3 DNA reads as TGTGCCAGCAGTTACTCGAAGAATACAGATACGCAGTATTTT. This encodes CASSYSKNTDTQYF.

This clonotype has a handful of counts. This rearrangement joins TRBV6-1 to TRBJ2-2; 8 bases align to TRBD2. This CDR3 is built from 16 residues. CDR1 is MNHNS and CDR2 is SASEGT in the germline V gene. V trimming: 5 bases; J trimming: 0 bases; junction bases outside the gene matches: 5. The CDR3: CASSPRTSPNTGELFF. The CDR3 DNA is TGTGCCAGCAGTCCCCGGACTAGCCCGAACACCGGGGAGCTGTTTTTT.

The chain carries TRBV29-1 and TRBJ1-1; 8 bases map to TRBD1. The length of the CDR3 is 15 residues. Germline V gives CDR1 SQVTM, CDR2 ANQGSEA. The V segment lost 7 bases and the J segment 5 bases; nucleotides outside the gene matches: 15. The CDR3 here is CSAVRDWTGKTEAFF. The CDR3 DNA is TGCAGCGCAGTTCGTGACTGGACAGGGAAAACTGAAGCTTTCTTT.

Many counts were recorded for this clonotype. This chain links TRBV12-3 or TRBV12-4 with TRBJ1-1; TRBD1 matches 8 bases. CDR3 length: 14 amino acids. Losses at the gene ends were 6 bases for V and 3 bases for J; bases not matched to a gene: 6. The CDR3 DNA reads TGTGCCAGCAGCCTCTCGGACAGGGACACTGAAGCTTTCTTT. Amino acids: CASSLSDRDTEAFF.

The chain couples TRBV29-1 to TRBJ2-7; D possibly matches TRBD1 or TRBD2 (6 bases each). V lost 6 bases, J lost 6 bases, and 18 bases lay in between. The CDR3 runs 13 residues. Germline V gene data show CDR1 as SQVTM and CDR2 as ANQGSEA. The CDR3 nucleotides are TGCAGCGTCGCCTGGGGCAGGGGAGGCGAGCAGTACTTC. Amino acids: CSVAWGRGGEQYF.

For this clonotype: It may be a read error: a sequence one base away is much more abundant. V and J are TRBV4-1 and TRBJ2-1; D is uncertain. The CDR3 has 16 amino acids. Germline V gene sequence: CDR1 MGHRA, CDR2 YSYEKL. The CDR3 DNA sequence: TGCGCCAGCAGCCAAGAGCAAAGACGATCCTACAATGGGCAGTTCTTC. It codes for CASSQEQRRSYNGQFF.

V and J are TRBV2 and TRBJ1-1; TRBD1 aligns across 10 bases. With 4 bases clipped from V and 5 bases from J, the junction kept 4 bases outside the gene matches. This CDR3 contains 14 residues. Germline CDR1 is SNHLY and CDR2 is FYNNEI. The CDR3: CASSGQGAGTEAFF. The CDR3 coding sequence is TGTGCCAGCAGTGGACAGGGGGCCGGGACTGAAGCTTTCTTT.

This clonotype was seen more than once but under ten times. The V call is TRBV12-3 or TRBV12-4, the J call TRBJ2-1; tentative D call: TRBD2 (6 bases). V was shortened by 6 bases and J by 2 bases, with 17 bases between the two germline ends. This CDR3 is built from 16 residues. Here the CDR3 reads CASRSPPGLPYNEQFF. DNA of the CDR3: TGTGCCAGCAGGTCTCCTCCGGGACTGCCCTACAATGAGCAGTTCTTC.

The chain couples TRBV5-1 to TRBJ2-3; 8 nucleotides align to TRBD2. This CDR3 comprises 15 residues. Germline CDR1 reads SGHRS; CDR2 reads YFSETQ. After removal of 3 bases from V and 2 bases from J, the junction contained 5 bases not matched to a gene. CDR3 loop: CASSSGTRNTDTQYF. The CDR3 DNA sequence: TGCGCCAGCAGCTCCGGGACTAGAAACACAGATACGCAGTATTTT.

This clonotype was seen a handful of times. The CDR3 sequence: CSVNPGQASYEQYF. CDR3 in DNA: TGCAGCGTTAATCCGGGACAGGCGTCCTACGAGCAGTACTTC. The rearrangement links TRBV29-1 to TRBJ2-7; 8 bases are shared with TRBD1. Germline CDR1 SQVTM, CDR2 ANQGSEA. The CDR3 is 14 residues long. Trimming cost V 5 bases and J 1 base; bases outside gene matches: 7.

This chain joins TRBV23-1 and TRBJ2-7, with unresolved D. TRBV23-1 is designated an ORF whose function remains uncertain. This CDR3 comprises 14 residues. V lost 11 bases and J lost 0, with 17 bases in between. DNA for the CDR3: TGCGCCTCAAAACCCGCGGTGTTCTCCTACGAGCAGTACTTC. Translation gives CASKPAVFSYEQYF.

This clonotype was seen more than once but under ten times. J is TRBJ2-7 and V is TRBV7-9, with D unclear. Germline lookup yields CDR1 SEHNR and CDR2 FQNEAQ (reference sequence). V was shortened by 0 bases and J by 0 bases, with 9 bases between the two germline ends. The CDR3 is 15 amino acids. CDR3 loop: CASSLAGSSSYEQYF. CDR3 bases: TGTGCCAGCAGCTTAGCTGGGTCCAGCTCCTACGAGCAGTACTTC.

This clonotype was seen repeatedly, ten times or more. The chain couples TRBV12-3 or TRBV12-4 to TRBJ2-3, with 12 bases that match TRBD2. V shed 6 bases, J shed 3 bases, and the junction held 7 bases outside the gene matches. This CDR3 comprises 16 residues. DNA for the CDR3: TGTGCCAGCAGGACAGAACTAGCGGGGGGTACAGATACGCAGTATTTT. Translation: CASRTELAGGTDTQYF.

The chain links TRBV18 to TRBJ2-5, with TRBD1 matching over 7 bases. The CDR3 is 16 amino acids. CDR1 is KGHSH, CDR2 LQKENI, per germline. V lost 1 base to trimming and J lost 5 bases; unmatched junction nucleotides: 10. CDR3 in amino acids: CASSPLGAGGTETQYF. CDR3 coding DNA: TGTGCCAGCTCACCACTAGGGGCAGGGGGAACGGAGACCCAGTACTTC.

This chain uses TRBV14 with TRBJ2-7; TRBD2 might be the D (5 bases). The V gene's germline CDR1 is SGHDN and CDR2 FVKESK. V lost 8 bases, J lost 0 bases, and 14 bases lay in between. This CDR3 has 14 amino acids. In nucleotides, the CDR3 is TGTGCCAGCGGACGGGGAACCCCCTCCTACGAGCAGTACTTC. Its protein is CASGRGTPSYEQYF. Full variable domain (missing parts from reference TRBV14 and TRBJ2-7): EAGVTQFPSHSVIEKGQTVTLRCDPISGHDNLYWYRRVMGKEIKFLLHFVKESKQDESGMPNNRFLAERTGGTYSTLKVQPAELEDSGVYFCASGRGTPSYEQYFGPGTRLTVT.

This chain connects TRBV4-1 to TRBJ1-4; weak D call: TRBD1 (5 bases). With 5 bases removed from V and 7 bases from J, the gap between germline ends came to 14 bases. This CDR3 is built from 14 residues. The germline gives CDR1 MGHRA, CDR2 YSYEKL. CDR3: CASSFGQGSEKLFF. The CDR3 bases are TGCGCCAGCAGCTTCGGACAAGGAAGTGAAAAACTGTTTTTT.

The CDR3 coding sequence is TGTGCCAGCAGCTTAGGGGTGGGTTTCGAGCAGTACTTC. Translating it yields CASSLGVGFEQYF. This sequence joins TRBV7-9 and TRBJ2-7, with D hard to call. CDR3 length: 13 residues. The V and J ends lost 1 base and 6 bases respectively, with 10 bases between them. Germline V lookup: CDR1 SEHNR, CDR2 FQNEAQ (reference sequence). The whole variable domain, remainder taken from reference TRBV7-9 and TRBJ2-7, is DTGVSQNPRHKITKRGQNVTFRCDPISEHNRLYWYRQTLGQGPEFLTYFQNEAQLEKSRLLSDRFSAERPKGSFSTLEIQRTEQGDSAMYLCASSLGVGFEQYFGPGTRLTVT.

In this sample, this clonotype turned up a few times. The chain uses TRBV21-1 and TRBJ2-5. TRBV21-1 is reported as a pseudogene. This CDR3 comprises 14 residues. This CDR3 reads CASSKNQEKETQYF. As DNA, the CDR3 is TGTGCCAGCAGCAAAAATCAGGAAAAAGAGACCCAGTACTTC.

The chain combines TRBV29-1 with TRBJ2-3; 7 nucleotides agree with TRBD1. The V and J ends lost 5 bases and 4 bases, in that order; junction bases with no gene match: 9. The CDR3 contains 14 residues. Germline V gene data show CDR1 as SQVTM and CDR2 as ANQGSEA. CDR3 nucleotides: TGCAGCGTTTCTTTCAGGGGGAGCGCAGATACGCAGTATTTT. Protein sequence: CSVSFRGSADTQYF.

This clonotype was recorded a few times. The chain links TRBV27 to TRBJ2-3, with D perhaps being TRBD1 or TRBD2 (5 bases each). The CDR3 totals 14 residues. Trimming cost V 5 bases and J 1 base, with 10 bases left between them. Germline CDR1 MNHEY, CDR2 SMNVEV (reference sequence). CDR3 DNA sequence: TGTGCCAGCAGTGTCCGGGACGGCACAGATACGCAGTATTTT. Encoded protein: CASSVRDGTDTQYF.

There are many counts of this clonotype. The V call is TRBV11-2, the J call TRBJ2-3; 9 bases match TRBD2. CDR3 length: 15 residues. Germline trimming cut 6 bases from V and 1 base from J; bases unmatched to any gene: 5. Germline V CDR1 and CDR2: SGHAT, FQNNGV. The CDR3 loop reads CASSYSGGGTDTQYF. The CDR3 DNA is TGTGCCAGCAGTTATAGCGGGGGTGGCACAGATACGCAGTATTTT.

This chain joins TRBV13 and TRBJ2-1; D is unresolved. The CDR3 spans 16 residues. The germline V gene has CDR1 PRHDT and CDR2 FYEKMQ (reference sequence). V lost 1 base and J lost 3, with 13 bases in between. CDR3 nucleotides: TGTGCCAGCAGCTTAGTGAGAGCGAACGTCTACAATGAGCAGTTCTTC. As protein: CASSLVRANVYNEQFF.

In nucleotides, the CDR3 is TGCGCCAGTAATGCTGGGGCTTACGAGCAGTACTTC. Its translation: CASNAGAYEQYF. The chain uses TRBV5-1 and TRBJ2-7, with D possibly TRBD1 on 5 matching bases. This CDR3 region has 12 residues. The germline gives CDR1 SGHRS, CDR2 YFSETQ. V was pared by 8 bases and J by 4 bases, with 13 bases between. Complete variable domain (other parts from reference TRBV5-1 and TRBJ2-7): KAGVTQTPRYLIKTRGQQVTLSCSPISGHRSVSWYQQTPGQGLQFLFEYFSETQRNKGNFPGRFSGRQFSNSRSEMNVSTLELGDSALYLCASNAGAYEQYFGPGTRLTVT.

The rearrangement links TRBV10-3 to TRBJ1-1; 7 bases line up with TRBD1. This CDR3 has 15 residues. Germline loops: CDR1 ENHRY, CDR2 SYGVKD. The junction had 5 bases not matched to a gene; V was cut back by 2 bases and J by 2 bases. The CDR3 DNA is TGTGCCATCAGTGAGGGAAACAGGGGAAACACTGAAGCTTTCTTT. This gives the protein CAISEGNRGNTEAFF.

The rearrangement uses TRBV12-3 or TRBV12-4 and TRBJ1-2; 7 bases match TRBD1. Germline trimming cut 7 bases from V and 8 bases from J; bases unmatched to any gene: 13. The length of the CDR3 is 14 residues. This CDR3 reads CASTTGQTKTGYTF. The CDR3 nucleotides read TGTGCCAGCACAACGGGACAGACCAAAACCGGCTACACCTTC.

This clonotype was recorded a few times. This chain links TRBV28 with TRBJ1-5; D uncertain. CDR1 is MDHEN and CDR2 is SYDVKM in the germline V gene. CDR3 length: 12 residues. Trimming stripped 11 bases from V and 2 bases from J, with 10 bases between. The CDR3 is CASSMGNQPQHF. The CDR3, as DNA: TGTGCCTCCTCGATGGGCAATCAGCCCCAGCATTTT.

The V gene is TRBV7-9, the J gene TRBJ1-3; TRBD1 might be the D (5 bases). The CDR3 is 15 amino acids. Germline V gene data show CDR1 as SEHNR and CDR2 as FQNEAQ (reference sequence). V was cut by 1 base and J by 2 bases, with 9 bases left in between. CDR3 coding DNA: TGTGCCAGCAGCTTAGTCACAGGAACTGGAAACACCATATATTTT. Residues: CASSLVTGTGNTIYF.

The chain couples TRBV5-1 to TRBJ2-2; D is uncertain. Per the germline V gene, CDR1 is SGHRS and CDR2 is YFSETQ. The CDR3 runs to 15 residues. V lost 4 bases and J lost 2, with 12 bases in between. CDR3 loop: CASSATDVNTGELFF. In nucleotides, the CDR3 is TGCGCCAGCAGCGCGACCGATGTAAACACCGGGGAGCTGTTTTTT. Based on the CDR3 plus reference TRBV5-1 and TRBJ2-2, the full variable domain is KAGVTQTPRYLIKTRGQQVTLSCSPISGHRSVSWYQQTPGQGLQFLFEYFSETQRNKGNFPGRFSGRQFSNSRSEMNVSTLELGDSALYLCASSATDVNTGELFFGEGSRLTVL.

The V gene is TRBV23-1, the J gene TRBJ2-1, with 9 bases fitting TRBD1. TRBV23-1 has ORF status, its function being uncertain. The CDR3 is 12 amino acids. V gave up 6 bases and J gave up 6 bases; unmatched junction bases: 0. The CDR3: CASRDRGNEQFF. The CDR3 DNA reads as TGCGCCAGCAGGGACAGGGGCAATGAGCAGTTCTTC.

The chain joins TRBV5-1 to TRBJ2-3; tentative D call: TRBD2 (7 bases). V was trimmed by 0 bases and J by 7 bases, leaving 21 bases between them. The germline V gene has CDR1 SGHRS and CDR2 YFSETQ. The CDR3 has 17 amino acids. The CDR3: CASSLAPEGGHLYTQYF. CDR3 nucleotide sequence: TGCGCCAGCAGCTTGGCACCCGAGGGGGGGCATCTGTATACGCAGTATTTT.